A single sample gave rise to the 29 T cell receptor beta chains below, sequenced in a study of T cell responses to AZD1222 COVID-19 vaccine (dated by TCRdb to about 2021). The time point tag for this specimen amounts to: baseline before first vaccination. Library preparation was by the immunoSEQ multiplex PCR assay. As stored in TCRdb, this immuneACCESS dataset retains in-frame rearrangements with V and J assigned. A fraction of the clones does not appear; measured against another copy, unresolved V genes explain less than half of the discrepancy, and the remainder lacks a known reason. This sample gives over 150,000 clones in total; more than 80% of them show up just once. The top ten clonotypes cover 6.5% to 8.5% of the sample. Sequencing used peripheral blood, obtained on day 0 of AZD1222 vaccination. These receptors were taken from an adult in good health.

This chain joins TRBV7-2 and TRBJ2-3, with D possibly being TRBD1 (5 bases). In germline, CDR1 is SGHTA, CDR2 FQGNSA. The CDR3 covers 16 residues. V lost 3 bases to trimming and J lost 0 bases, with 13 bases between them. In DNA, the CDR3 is TGTGCCAGCAGCTTCCCTAGACAGACCAGCACAGATACGCAGTATTTT. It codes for CASSFPRQTSTDTQYF.

CDR3 DNA sequence: TGTGCCAGCAGCATACAGGGAGTCGGCGCTGAAGCTTTCTTT. Its translation is CASSIQGVGAEAFF. The J gene is TRBJ1-1, the V gene TRBV6-5, with D possibly matching TRBD1 (6 bases). The ends were cut back, 6 bases at V and 6 bases at J, with 17 bases in the middle. CDR1 is MNHEY and CDR2 is SVGAGI in the germline V gene. CDR3 length equals 14 residues.

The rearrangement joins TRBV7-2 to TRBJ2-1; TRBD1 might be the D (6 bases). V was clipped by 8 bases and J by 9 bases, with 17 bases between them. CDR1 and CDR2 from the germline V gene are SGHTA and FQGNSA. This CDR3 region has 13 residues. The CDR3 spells CASSSRGSGEQFF. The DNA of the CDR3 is TGTGCCAGCTCCTCGAGGGGGTCGGGTGAGCAGTTCTTC.

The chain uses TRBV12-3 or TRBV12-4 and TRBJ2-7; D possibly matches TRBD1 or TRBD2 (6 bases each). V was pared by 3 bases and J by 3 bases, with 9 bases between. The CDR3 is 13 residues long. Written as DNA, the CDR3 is TGTGCCAGCAGTTTGGAGGGGGGCTACGAGCAGTACTTC. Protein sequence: CASSLEGGYEQYF.

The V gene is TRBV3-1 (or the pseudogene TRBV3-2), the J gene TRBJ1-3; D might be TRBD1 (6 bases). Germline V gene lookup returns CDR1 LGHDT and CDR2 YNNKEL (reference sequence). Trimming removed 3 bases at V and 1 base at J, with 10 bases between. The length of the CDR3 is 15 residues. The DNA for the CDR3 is TGTGCCAGCAGCCATTCCGGGACATCTGGAAACACCATATATTTT. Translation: CASSHSGTSGNTIYF.

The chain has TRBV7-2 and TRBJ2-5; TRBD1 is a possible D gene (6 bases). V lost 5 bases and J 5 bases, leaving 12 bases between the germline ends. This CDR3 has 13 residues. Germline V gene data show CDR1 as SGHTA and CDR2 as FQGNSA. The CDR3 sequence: CASSPRTVETQYF. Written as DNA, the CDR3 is TGTGCCAGCAGCCCCCGGACAGTGGAGACCCAGTACTTC.

DNA of the CDR3: TGCGCCAGCAGCTGGGGGGTGCCCCAAGAGACCCAGTACTTC. Protein: CASSWGVPQETQYF. This chain connects TRBV5-1 to TRBJ2-5; weak D call: TRBD2 (6 bases). The CDR3 covers 14 residues. The ends were cut back, 3 bases at V and 1 base at J, with 10 bases in the middle. Germline CDR1 SGHRS, CDR2 YFSETQ.

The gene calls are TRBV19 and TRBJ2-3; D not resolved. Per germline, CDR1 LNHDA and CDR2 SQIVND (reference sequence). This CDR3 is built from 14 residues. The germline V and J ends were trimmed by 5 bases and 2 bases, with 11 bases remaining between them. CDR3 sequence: CASSPPGYTDTQYF. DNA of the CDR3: TGTGCCAGTAGTCCCCCGGGCTACACAGATACGCAGTATTTT.

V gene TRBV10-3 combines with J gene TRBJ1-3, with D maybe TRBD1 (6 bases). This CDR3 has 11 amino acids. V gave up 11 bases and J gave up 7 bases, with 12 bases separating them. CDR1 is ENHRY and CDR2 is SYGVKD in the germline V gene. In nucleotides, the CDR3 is TGTGCCGTAGGGGGTCGCAACACCATATATTTT. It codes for CAVGGRNTIYF.

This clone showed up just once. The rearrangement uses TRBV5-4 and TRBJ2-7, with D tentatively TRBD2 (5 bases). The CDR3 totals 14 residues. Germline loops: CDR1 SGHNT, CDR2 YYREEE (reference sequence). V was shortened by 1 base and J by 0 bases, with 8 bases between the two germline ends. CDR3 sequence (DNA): TGTGCCAGCAGCTTGACGGGGAGCTCCTACGAGCAGTACTTC. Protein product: CASSLTGSSYEQYF.

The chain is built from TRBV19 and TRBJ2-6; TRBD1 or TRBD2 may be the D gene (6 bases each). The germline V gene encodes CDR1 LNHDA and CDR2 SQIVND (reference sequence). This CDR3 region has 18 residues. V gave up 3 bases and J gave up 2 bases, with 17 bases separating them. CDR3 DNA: TGTGCCAGTAGTATGAATTCGGGGGCTCTCGCTGGGGCCAACGTCCTGACTTTC. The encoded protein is CASSMNSGALAGANVLTF.

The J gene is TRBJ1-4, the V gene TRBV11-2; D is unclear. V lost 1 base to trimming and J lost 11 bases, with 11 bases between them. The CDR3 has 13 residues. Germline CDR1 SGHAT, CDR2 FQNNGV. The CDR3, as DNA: TGTGCCAGCAGCTTAGGGGCCGGTGAGAAACTGTTTTTT. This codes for CASSLGAGEKLFF.

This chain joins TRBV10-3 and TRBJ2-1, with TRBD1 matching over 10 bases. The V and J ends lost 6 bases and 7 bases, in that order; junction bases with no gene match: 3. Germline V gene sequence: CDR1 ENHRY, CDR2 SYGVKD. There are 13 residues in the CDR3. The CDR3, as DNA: TGTGCCATCAGCACGGGACAGGGGAATGAGCAGTTCTTC. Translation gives CAISTGQGNEQFF.

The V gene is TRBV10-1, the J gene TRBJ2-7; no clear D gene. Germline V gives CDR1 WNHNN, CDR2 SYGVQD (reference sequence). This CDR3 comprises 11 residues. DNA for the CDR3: TGTAAAAGGACGTCGCCCTACGAGCAGTACGTC. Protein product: CKRTSPYEQYV.

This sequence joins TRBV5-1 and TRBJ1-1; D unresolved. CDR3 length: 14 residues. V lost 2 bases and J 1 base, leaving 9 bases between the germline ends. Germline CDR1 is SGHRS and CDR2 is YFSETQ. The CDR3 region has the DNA TGCGCCAGCAGCTTAGCAGGCAGGAACACTGAAGCTTTCTTT. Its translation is CASSLAGRNTEAFF.

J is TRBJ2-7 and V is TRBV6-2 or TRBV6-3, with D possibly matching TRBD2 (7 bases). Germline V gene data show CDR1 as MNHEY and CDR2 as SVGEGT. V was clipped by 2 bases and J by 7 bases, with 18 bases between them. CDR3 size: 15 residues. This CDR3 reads CASSYDPGGPGEQYF. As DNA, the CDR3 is TGTGCCAGCAGTTACGACCCCGGGGGGCCGGGAGAGCAGTACTTC.

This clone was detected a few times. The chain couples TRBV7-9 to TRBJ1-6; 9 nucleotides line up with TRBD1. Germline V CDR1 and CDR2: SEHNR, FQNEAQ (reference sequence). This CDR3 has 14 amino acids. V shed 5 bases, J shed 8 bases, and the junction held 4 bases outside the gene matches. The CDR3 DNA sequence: TGTGCCAGCAGCAGACGGACAGGGGATTCACCCCTCCACTTT. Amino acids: CASSRRTGDSPLHF.

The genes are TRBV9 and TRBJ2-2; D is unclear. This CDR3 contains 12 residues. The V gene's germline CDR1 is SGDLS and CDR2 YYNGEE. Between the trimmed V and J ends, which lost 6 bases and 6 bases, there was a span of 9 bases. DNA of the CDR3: TGTGCCAGCAACCCCGGAGCCGGGGAGCTGTTTTTT. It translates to CASNPGAGELFF.

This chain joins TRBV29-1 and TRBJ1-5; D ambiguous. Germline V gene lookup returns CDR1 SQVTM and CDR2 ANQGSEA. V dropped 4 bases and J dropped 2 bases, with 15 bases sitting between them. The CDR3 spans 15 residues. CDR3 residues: CSVADGLIGNQPQHF. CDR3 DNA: TGCAGCGTTGCGGACGGATTAATAGGCAATCAGCCCCAGCATTTT. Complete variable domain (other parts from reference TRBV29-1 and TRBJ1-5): SAVISQKPSRDICQRGTSLTIQCQVDSQVTMMFWYRQQPGQSLTLIATANQGSEATYESGFVIDKFPISRPNLTFSTLTVSNMSPEDSSIYLCSVADGLIGNQPQHFGDGTRLSIL.

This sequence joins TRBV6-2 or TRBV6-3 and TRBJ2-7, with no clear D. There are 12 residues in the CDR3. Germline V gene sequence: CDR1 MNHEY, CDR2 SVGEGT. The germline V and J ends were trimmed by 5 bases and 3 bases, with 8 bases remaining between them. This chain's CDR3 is CASSDINYEQYF. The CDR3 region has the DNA TGTGCCAGCAGTGACATAAACTACGAGCAGTACTTC.

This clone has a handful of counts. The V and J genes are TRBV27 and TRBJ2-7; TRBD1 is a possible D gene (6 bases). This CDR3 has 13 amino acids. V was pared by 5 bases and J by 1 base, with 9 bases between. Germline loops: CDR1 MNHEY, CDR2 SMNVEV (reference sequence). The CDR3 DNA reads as TGTGCCAGCAGTCCACAGGGTTCCTACGAGCAGTACTTC. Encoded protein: CASSPQGSYEQYF.

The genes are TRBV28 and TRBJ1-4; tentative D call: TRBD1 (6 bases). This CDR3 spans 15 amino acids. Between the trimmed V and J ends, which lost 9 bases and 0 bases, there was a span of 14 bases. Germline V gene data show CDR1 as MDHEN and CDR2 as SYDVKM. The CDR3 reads CASSPTGPTNEKLFF. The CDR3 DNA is TGTGCCAGTTCTCCGACAGGACCAACTAATGAAAAACTGTTTTTT.

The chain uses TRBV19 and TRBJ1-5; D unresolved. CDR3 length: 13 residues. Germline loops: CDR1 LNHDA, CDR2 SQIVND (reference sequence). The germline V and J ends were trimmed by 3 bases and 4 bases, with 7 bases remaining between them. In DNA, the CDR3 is TGTGCCAGTAGTATGCCAGATAATCAGCCCCAGCATTTT. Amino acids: CASSMPDNQPQHF.

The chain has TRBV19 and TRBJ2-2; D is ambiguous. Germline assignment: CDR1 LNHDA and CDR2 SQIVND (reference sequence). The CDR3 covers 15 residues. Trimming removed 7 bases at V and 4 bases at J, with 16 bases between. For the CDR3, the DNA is TGTGCCAGTACGTCCGTATCCCCGGGCACCGGGGAGCTGTTTTTT. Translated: CASTSVSPGTGELFF. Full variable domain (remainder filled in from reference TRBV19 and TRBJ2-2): DGGITQSPKYLFRKEGQNVTLSCEQNLNHDAMYWYRQDPGQGLRLIYYSQIVNDFQKGDIAEGYSVSREKKESFPLTVTSAQKNPTAFYLCASTSVSPGTGELFFGEGSRLTVL.

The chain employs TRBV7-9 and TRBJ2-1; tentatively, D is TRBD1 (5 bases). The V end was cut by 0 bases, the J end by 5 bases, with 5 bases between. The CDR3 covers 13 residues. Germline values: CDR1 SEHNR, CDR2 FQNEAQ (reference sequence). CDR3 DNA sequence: TGTGCCAGCAGCTTAGCAGGGGACAATGAGCAGTTCTTC. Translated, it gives CASSLAGDNEQFF. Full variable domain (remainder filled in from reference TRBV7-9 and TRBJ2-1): DTGVSQNPRHKITKRGQNVTFRCDPISEHNRLYWYRQTLGQGPEFLTYFQNEAQLEKSRLLSDRFSAERPKGSFSTLEIQRTEQGDSAMYLCASSLAGDNEQFFGPGTRLTVL.

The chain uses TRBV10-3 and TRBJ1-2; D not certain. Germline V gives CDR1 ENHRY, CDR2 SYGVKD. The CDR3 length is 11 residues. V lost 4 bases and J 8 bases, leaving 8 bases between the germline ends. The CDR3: CAISVRAGYTF. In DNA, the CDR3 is TGTGCCATCAGTGTACGGGCGGGCTACACCTTC.

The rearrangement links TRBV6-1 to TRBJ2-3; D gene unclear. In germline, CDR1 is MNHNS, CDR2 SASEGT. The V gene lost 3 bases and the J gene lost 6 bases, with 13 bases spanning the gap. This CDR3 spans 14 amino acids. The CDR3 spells CASSDVPILDTQYF. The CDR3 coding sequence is TGTGCCAGCAGTGACGTGCCTATCCTTGATACGCAGTATTTT.

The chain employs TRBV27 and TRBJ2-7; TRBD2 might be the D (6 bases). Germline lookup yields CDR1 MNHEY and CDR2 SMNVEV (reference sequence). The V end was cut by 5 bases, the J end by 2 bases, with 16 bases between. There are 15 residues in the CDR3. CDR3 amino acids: CASSPRWRVPYEQYF. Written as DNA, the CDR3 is TGTGCCAGCAGTCCCCGGTGGAGGGTTCCCTACGAGCAGTACTTC.

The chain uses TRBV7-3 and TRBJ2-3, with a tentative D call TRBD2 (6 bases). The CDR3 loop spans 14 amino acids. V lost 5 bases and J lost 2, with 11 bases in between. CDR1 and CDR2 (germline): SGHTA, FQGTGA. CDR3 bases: TGTGCCAGCAGCGGCGGGGCCCCCACAGATACGCAGTATTTT. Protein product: CASSGGAPTDTQYF.